Ten or more counts support the clone carrying this T cell receptor (beta chain). This sample was taken from a study of early T cells in non-severe SARS-CoV-2 infection. V gave up 5 bases and J gave up 2 bases, with 12 bases separating them. Germline loops: CDR1 SGHVS, CDR2 FQNEAQ. The CDR3 loop spans 14 amino acids. Using its own MiXCR run on the 5' RACE reads, TCRdb lists one record per CDR3 protein. This sample has over 90,000 distinct CDR3 sequences, with over 10% found just once. The sequence was collected from an adult who was a healthcare worker with PCR-confirmed SARS-CoV-2 infection or an uninfected control (not recorded which). Sequencing was done on a sample of whole blood. This chain connects TRBV7-8 to TRBJ2-5; tentative D call: TRBD1 (6 bases). CDR3 sequence (DNA): TGTGCCAGCAGCAAGGGGACATCACAAGAGACCCAGTACTTC. Its translation: CASSKGTSQETQYF.